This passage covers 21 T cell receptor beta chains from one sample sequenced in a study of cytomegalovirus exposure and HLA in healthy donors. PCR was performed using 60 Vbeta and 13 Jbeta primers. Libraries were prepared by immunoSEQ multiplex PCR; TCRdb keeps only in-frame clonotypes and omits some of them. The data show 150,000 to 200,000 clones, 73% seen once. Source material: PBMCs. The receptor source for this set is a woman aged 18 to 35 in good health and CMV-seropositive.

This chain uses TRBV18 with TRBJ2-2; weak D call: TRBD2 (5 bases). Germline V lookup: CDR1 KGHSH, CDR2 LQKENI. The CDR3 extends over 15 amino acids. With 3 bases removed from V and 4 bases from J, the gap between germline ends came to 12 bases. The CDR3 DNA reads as TGTGCCAGCTCACCTTTGAAGGAGGCCACCGGGGAGCTGTTTTTT. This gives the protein CASSPLKEATGELFF.

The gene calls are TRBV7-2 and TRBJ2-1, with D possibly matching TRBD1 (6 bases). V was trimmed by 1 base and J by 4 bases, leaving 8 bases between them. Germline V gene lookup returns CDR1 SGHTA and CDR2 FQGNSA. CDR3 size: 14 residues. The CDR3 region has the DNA TGTGCCAGCAGCTTAGGGACAGCATACAATGAGCAGTTCTTC. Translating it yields CASSLGTAYNEQFF. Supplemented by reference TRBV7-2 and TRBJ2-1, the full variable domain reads GAGVSQSPSNKVTEKGKDVELRCDPISGHTALYWYRQSLGQGLEFLIYFQGNSAPDKSGLPSDRFSAERTGGSVSTLTIQRTQQEDSAVYLCASSLGTAYNEQFFGPGTRLTVL.

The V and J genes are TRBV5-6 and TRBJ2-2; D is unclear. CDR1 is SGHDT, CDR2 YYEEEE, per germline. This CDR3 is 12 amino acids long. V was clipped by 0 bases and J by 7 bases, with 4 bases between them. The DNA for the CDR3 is TGTGCCAGCAGCTTGGCAGTCGGGGAGCTGTTTTTT. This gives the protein CASSLAVGELFF.

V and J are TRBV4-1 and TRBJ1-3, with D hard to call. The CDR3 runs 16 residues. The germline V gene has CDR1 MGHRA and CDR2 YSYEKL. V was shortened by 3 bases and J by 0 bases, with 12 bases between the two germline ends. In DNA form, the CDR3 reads TGCGCCAGCAGCCAGCCCCCGACTTTCTCTGGAAACACCATATATTTT. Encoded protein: CASSQPPTFSGNTIYF.

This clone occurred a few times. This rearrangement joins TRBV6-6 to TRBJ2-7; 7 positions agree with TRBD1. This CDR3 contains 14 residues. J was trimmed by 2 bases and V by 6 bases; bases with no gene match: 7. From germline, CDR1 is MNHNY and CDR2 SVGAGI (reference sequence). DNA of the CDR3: TGTGCCAGCAGCCCCACAGGGGTGACCTACGAGCAGTACTTC. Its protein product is CASSPTGVTYEQYF.

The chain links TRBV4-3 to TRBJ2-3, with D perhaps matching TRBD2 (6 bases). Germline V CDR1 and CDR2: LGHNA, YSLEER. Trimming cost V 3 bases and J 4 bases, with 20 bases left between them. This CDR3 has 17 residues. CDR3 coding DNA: TGCGCCAGCAGCCAGAGGGCGGGGACGGCCCCGGCAGATACGCAGTATTTT. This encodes CASSQRAGTAPADTQYF.

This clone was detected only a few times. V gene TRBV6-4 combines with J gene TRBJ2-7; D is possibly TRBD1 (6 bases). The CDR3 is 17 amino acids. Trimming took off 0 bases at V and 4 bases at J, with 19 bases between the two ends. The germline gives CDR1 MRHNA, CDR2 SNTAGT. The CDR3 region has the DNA TGTGCCAGCAGTGACTCGATCAGGGGATTTGGGCAATACGAGCAGTACTTC. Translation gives CASSDSIRGFGQYEQYF.

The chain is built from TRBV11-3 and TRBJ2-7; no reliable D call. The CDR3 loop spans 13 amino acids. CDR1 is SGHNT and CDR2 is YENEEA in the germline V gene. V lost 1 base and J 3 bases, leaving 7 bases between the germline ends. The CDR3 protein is CASSLGPNYEQYF. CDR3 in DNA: TGTGCCAGCAGCTTAGGGCCGAACTACGAGCAGTACTTC.

The chain's CDR3 is CASSPTPPGLATGELFF. CDR3 bases: TGTGCCAGCAGCCCCACACCTCCGGGACTGGCGACCGGGGAGCTGTTTTTT. The V and J genes are TRBV4-2 and TRBJ2-2; a possible D gene is TRBD2 (6 bases). Germline assignment: CDR1 LGHNA and CDR2 YNFKEQ. The CDR3 is 17 residues long. Trimming took off 4 bases at V and 5 bases at J, with 20 bases between the two ends.

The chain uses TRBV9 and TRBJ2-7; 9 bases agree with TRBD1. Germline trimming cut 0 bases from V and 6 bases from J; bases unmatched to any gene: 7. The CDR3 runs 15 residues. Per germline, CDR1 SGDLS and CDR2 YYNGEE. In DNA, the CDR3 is TGTGCCAGCAGCGTAGGGCACAGGGGGCCCGGCGAGCAGTACTTC. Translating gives CASSVGHRGPGEQYF. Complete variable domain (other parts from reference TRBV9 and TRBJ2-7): DSGVTQTPKHLITATGQRVTLRCSPRSGDLSVYWYQQSLDQGLQFLIQYYNGEERAKGNILERFSAQQFPDLHSELNLSSLELGDSALYFCASSVGHRGPGEQYFGPGTRLTVT.

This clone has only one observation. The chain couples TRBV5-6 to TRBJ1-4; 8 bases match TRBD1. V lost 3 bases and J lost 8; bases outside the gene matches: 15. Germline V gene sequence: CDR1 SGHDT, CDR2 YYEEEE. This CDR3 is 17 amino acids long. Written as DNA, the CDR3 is TGTGCCAGCAGCTACATAACCCCAGGACAGGGACGGGAAAAACTGTTTTTT. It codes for CASSYITPGQGREKLFF.

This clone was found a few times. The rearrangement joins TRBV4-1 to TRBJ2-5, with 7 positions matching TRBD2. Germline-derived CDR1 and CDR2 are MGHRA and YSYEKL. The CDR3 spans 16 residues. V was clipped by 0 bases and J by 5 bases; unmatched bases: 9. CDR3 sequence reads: CASSQDSWTRAETQYF. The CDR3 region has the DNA TGCGCCAGCAGCCAAGATTCTTGGACTAGAGCGGAGACCCAGTACTTC.

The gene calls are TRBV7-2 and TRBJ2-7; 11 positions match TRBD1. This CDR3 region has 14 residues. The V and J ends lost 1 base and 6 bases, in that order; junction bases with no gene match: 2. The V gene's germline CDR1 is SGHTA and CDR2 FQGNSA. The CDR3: CASSLGTGGREQYF. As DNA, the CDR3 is TGTGCCAGCAGCTTAGGGACAGGGGGCCGCGAGCAGTACTTC.

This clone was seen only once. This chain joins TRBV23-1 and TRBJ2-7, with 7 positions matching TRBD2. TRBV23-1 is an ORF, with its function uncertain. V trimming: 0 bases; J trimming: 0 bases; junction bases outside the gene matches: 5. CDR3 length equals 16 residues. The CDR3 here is CASSQSRRESSYEQYF. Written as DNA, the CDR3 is TGCGCCAGCAGTCAATCGCGGCGGGAGAGCTCCTACGAGCAGTACTTC.

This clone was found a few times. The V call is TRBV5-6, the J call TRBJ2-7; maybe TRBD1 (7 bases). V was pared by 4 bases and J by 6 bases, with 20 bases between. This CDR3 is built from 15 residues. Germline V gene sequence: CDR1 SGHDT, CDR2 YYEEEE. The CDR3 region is CASSPAGQSDREQYF. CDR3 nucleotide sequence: TGTGCCAGCAGCCCCGCGGGACAGTCCGATCGCGAGCAGTACTTC.

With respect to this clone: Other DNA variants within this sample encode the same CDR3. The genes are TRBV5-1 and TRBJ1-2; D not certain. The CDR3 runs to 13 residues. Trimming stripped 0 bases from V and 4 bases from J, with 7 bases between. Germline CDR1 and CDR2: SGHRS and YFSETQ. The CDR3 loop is CASSLDPGYGYTF. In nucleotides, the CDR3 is TGCGCCAGCAGCTTGGATCCAGGCTATGGCTACACCTTC. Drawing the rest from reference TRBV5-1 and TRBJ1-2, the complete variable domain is KAGVTQTPRYLIKTRGQQVTLSCSPISGHRSVSWYQQTPGQGLQFLFEYFSETQRNKGNFPGRFSGRQFSNSRSEMNVSTLELGDSALYLCASSLDPGYGYTFGSGTRLTVV.

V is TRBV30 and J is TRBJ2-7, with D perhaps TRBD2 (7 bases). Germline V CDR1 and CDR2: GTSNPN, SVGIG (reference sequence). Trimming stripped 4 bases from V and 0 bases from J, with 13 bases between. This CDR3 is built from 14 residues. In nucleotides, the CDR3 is TGTGCCTGGAACAGGGAGGGGAACTCCTACGAGCAGTACTTC. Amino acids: CAWNREGNSYEQYF.

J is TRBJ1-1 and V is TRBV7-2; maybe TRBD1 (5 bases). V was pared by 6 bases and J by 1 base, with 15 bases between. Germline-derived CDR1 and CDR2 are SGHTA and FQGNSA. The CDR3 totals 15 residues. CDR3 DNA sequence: TGTGCCAGCAGAATTCGCAGGACACCGAACACTGAAGCTTTCTTT. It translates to CASRIRRTPNTEAFF.

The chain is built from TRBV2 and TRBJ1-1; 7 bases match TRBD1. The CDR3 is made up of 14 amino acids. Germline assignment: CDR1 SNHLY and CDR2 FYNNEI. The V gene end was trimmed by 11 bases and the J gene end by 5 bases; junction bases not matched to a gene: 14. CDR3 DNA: TGTGCCCGCCAGACGGAGGGGGCTCGGACTGAAGCTTTCTTT. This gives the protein CARQTEGARTEAFF.

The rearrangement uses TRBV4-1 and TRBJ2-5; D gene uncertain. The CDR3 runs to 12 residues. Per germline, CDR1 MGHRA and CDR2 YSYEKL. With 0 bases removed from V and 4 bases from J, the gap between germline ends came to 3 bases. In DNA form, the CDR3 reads TGCGCCAGCAGCCAAGATCTAGAGACCCAGTACTTC. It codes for CASSQDLETQYF.

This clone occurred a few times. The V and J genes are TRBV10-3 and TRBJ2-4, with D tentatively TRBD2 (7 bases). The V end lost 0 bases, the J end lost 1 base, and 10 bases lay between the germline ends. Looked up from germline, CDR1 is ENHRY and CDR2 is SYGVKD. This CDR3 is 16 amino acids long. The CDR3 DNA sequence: TGTGCCATCAGTGAGTCGGGGGGGCTGGCCAAAAACATTCAGTACTTC. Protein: CAISESGGLAKNIQYF.